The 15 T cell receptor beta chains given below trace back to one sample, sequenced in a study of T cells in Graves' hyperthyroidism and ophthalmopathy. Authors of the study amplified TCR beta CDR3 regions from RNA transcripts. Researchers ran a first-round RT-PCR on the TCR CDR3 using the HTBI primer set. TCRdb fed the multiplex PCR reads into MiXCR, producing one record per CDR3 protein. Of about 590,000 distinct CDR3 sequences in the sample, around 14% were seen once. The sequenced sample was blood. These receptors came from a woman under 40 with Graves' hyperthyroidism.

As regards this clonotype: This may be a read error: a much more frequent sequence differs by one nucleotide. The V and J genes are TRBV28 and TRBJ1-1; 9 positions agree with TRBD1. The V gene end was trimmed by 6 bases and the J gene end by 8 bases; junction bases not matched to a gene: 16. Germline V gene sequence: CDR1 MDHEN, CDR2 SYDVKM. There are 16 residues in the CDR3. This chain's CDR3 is CASSSGQGRGRAEAFF. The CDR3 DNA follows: TGTGCCAGCAGCTCGGGACAGGGAAGGGGTCGTGCGGAAGCTTTCTTT.

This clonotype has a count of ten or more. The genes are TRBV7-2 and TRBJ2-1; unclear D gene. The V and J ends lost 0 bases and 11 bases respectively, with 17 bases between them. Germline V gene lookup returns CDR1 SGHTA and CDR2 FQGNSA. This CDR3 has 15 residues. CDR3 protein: CASSLAVLAANQQFF. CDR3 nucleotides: TGTGCCAGCAGCTTAGCGGTGTTGGCCGCTAATCAGCAGTTCTTC.

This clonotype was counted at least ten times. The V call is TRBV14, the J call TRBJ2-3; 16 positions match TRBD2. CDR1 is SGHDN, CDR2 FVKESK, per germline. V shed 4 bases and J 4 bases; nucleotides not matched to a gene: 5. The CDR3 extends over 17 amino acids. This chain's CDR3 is CASSPGLAGGEPDTQYF. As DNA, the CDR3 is TGTGCCAGCAGCCCGGGACTAGCGGGAGGGGAGCCAGATACGCAGTATTTT.

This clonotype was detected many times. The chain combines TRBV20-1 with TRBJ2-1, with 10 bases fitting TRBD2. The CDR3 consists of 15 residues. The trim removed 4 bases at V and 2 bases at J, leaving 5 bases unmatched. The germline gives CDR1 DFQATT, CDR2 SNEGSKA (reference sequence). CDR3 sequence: CSANPTSGPYNEQFF. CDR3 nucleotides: TGCAGTGCTAACCCGACTAGCGGGCCCTACAATGAGCAGTTCTTC.

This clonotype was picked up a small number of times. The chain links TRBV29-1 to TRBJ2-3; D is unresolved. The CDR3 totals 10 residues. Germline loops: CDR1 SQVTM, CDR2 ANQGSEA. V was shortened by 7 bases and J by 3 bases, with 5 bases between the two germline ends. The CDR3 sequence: CSDWTDTQYF. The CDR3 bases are TGCAGCGATTGGACAGATACGCAGTATTTT.

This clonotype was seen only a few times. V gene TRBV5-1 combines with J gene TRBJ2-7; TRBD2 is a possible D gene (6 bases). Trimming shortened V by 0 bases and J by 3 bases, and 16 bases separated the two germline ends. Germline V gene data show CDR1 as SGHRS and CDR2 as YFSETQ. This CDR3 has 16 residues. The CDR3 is CASSLAFGSGHYEQYF. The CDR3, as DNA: TGCGCCAGCAGCTTGGCCTTCGGGAGTGGGCACTACGAGCAGTACTTC. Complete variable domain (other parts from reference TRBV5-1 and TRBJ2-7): KAGVTQTPRYLIKTRGQQVTLSCSPISGHRSVSWYQQTPGQGLQFLFEYFSETQRNKGNFPGRFSGRQFSNSRSEMNVSTLELGDSALYLCASSLAFGSGHYEQYFGPGTRLTVT.

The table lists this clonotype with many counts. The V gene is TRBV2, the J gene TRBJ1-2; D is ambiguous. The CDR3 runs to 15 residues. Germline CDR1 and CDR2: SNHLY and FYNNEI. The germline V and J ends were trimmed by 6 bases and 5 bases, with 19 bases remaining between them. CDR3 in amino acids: CASRTSSGRYYGYTF. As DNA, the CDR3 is TGTGCCAGCAGGACTAGTTCAGGACGGTATTATGGCTACACCTTC.

The CDR3 is CASSYRSSSKNIQYF. CDR3 sequence (DNA): TGTGCCAGCAGTTACCGTAGCTCTTCCAAAAACATTCAGTACTTC. The genes are TRBV6-2 or TRBV6-3 and TRBJ2-4; no clear D gene. V lost 2 bases and J lost 2, with 10 bases in between. Germline V gene data show CDR1 as MNHEY and CDR2 as SVGEGT. This CDR3 is built from 15 residues.

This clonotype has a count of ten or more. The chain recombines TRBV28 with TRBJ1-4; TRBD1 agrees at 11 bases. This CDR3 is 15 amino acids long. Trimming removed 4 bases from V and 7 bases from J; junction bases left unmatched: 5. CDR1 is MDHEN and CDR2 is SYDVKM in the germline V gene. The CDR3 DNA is TGTGCCAGCAGTTCCTCCGGGACAGGGGGTGAAAAACTGTTTTTT. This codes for CASSSSGTGGEKLFF.

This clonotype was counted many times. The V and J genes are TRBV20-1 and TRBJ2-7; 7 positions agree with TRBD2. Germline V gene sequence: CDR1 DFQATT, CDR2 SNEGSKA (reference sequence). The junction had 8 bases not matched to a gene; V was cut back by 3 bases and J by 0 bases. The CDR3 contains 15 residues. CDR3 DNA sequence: TGCAGTGCTAGCCTGGGGGGGACCCGCTCCTACGAGCAGTACTTC. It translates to CSASLGGTRSYEQYF.

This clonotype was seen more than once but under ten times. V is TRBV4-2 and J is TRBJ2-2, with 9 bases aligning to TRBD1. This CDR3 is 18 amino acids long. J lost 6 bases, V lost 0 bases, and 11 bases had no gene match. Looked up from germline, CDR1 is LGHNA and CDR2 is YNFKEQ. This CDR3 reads CASSQDRLGQGSPGELFF. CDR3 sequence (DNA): TGTGCCAGCAGCCAAGATCGGTTGGGACAGGGTTCTCCCGGGGAGCTGTTTTTT.

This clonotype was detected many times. The CDR3 bases are TGTGCCAGCAGCTCCAGGGGGTTGAACACTGAAGCTTTCTTT. Translating gives CASSSRGLNTEAFF. The chain joins TRBV13 to TRBJ1-1; 7 nucleotides match TRBD1. Germline loops: CDR1 PRHDT, CDR2 FYEKMQ (reference sequence). Losses at the gene ends were 4 bases for V and 0 bases for J; bases not matched to a gene: 2. The CDR3 is made up of 14 amino acids.

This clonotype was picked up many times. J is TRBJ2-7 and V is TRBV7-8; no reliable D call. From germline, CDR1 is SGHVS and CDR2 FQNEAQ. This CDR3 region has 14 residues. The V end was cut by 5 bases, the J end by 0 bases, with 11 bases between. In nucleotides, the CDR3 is TGTGCCAGCAGCGTCTATACCCTCTCCTACGAGCAGTACTTC. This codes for CASSVYTLSYEQYF.

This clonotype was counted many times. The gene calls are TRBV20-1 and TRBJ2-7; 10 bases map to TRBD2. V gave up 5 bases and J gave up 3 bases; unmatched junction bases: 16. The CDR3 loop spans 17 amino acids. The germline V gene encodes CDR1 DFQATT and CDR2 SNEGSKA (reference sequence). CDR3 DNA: TGCAGTGCTGCCCCGACGGAAGCGGGAGGGCCGGGCTACGAGCAGTACTTC. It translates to CSAAPTEAGGPGYEQYF.

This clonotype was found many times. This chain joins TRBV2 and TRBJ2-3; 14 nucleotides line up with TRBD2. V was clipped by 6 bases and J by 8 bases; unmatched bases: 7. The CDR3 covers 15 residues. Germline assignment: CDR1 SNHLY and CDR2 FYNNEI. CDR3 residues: CASSEGLAGDGTQYF. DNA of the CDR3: TGTGCCAGCAGCGAGGGACTAGCGGGAGACGGTACGCAGTATTTT.